One and the same sample provided the 14 T cell receptor beta chains below, sequenced in a study of OX40 agonist ivuxolimab in advanced cancers. The protocol was immunoSEQ multiplex PCR, while the TCRdb copy is restricted to in-frame clones and leaves out a portion. The table lists 100,000 to 150,000 clones, less than 95% of them singletons, with approximately 0.81% in the top ten. The material sequenced was CD4+ or CD8+ T cells sorted from blood, taken in a trial of the OX40 agonist ivuxolimab. These receptors were obtained from an adult with an advanced solid tumor such as melanoma, head and neck, liver or kidney cancer.

The chain recombines TRBV5-1 with TRBJ1-1; the D is unclear. The length of the CDR3 is 14 residues. CDR1 and CDR2 from the germline V gene are SGHRS and YFSETQ. Trimming left V 4 bases short and J 2 bases short, with 12 bases between. The CDR3: CASSTAPSNTEAFF. CDR3 coding DNA: TGCGCCAGCAGCACCGCGCCATCAAACACTGAAGCTTTCTTT. Looking up the rest from reference TRBV5-1 and TRBJ1-1 gives the full variable domain: KAGVTQTPRYLIKTRGQQVTLSCSPISGHRSVSWYQQTPGQGLQFLFEYFSETQRNKGNFPGRFSGRQFSNSRSEMNVSTLELGDSALYLCASSTAPSNTEAFFGQGTRLTVV.

V and J are TRBV6-6 and TRBJ2-6; perhaps TRBD2 as D (6 bases). Trimming took 11 bases from V and 2 from J, leaving 10 bases between them. Germline CDR1 MNHNY, CDR2 SVGAGI (reference sequence). CDR3 length: 13 amino acids. The CDR3 DNA reads TGTGCCGGGAGGTCGGCTGGGGCCAACGTCCTGACTTTC. This codes for CAGRSAGANVLTF.

The V call is TRBV18, the J call TRBJ2-7; 8 bases agree with TRBD1. The CDR3 totals 15 residues. V dropped 1 base and J dropped 6; count of bases not matched to a gene: 8. Germline V gives CDR1 KGHSH, CDR2 LQKENI. CDR3 DNA sequence: TGTGCCAGCTCACCACGGGCAAATACAGGGGGCGAGCAGTACTTC. Its protein is CASSPRANTGGEQYF.

This chain connects TRBV11-2 to TRBJ2-2; D uncertain. Trimming took 0 bases from V and 4 from J, leaving 9 bases between them. Germline CDR1 SGHAT, CDR2 FQNNGV. The CDR3 is made up of 15 amino acids. CDR3 sequence reads: CASSLDLEATGELFF. CDR3 bases: TGTGCCAGCAGCTTAGATCTAGAGGCCACCGGGGAGCTGTTTTTT.

The gene calls are TRBV5-8 and TRBJ2-5, with 8 bases that match TRBD1. Germline V gene lookup returns CDR1 SGHTS and CDR2 YDEGEE. The V and J ends lost 4 bases and 5 bases, in that order; junction bases with no gene match: 13. The CDR3 runs to 16 residues. CDR3 nucleotides: TGTGCCAGCAGCCCGTCAGGACAGGGCCCGAGGGAGACCCAGTACTTC. Residues: CASSPSGQGPRETQYF.

This rearrangement joins TRBV5-6 to TRBJ1-3; D is unclear. There are 11 residues in the CDR3. Per the germline V gene, CDR1 is SGHDT and CDR2 is YYEEEE. Trimming removed 1 base at V and 8 bases at J, with 4 bases between. Here the CDR3 DNA reads TGTGCCAGCAGCTTGAAGGACACCATATATTTT. Translated, it gives CASSLKDTIYF.

The chain joins TRBV4-1 to TRBJ2-3; TRBD2 matches at 7 bases. This CDR3 region has 16 residues. Germline trimming cut 2 bases from V and 4 bases from J; bases unmatched to any gene: 9. The germline V gene has CDR1 MGHRA and CDR2 YSYEKL. The CDR3 DNA follows: TGCGCCAGCAGCCAACTCAGGGCGGGAGATTCAGATACGCAGTATTTT. This encodes CASSQLRAGDSDTQYF.

The chain employs TRBV19 and TRBJ1-3; D perhaps matches TRBD1 (5 bases). V was shortened by 4 bases and J by 2 bases, with 9 bases between the two germline ends. This CDR3 is 14 amino acids long. Germline values: CDR1 LNHDA, CDR2 SQIVND (reference sequence). This chain's CDR3 is CASSKTGAGNTIYF. CDR3 DNA: TGTGCCAGTAGTAAAACAGGAGCTGGAAACACCATATATTTT.

This chain uses TRBV7-9 with TRBJ1-5; a possible D gene is TRBD1 (5 bases). Germline assignment: CDR1 SEHNR and CDR2 FQNEAQ (reference sequence). CDR3 length: 14 amino acids. The germline V and J ends were trimmed by 1 base and 3 bases, with 7 bases remaining between them. CDR3 in amino acids: CASSLEGLNQPQHF. CDR3 bases: TGTGCCAGCAGCTTAGAGGGGCTCAATCAGCCCCAGCATTTT.

This clone was found a few times. The genes are TRBV7-9 and TRBJ2-5; D not certain. The CDR3 covers 15 residues. Germline CDR1 SEHNR, CDR2 FQNEAQ (reference sequence). The ends were cut back, 5 bases at V and 2 bases at J, with 15 bases in the middle. The CDR3, as DNA: TGTGCCAGCAGCCCAAAAAGAAGGCAGCAAGAGACCCAGTACTTC. This codes for CASSPKRRQQETQYF. The full variable domain, in which reference TRBV7-9 and TRBJ2-5 provide the parts outside the CDR3, is DTGVSQNPRHKITKRGQNVTFRCDPISEHNRLYWYRQTLGQGPEFLTYFQNEAQLEKSRLLSDRFSAERPKGSFSTLEIQRTEQGDSAMYLCASSPKRRQQETQYFGPGTRLLVL.

The gene calls are TRBV18 and TRBJ1-2; no firm D call. Germline CDR1 and CDR2: KGHSH and LQKENI. Trimming took 3 bases from V and 8 from J, leaving 13 bases between them. This CDR3 contains 13 residues. The CDR3 region has the DNA TGTGCCAGCTCACCGAGGACGGATGGGGGCTACACCTTC. This codes for CASSPRTDGGYTF. Supplemented by reference TRBV18 and TRBJ1-2, the full variable domain reads NAGVMQNPRHLVRRRGQEARLRCSPMKGHSHVYWYRQLPEEGLKFMVYLQKENIIDESGMPKERFSAEFPKEGPSILRIQQVVRGDSAAYFCASSPRTDGGYTFGSGTRLTVV.

The chain uses TRBV27 and TRBJ2-7; 9 nucleotides agree with TRBD1. This CDR3 is 16 amino acids long. Trimming took 4 bases from V and 0 from J; bases not matched to a gene: 7. In germline, CDR1 is MNHEY, CDR2 SMNVEV (reference sequence). The CDR3 nucleotides read TGTGCCAGCAGTTCCCCGGGACAGGGAAGCTCCTACGAGCAGTACTTC. This gives the protein CASSSPGQGSSYEQYF.

The rearrangement joins TRBV19 to TRBJ2-1, with 7 bases aligning to TRBD2. The germline gives CDR1 LNHDA, CDR2 SQIVND (reference sequence). The CDR3 totals 16 residues. V trimming: 2 bases; J trimming: 4 bases; junction bases outside the gene matches: 8. CDR3 bases: TGTGCCAGTAGTATAAGGCAGGGAGGGAGATACAATGAGCAGTTCTTC. Residues: CASSIRQGGRYNEQFF. Full variable domain (missing parts from reference TRBV19 and TRBJ2-1): DGGITQSPKYLFRKEGQNVTLSCEQNLNHDAMYWYRQDPGQGLRLIYYSQIVNDFQKGDIAEGYSVSREKKESFPLTVTSAQKNPTAFYLCASSIRQGGRYNEQFFGPGTRLTVL.

V is TRBV18 and J is TRBJ2-1; D is perhaps TRBD2 (6 bases). The CDR3 extends over 14 amino acids. The V and J ends lost 6 bases and 10 bases respectively, with 19 bases between them. CDR1 is KGHSH, CDR2 LQKENI, per germline. The chain's CDR3 is CASSPLYTAGEQFF. The CDR3 coding sequence is TGTGCCAGCTCCCCCTTGTATACCGCGGGGGAGCAGTTCTTC.